The 21 T cell receptor beta chains in this list originate from one sample, sequenced in a study of blood T cell repertoires in COVID-19. Data came from immunoSEQ multiplex PCR; TCRdb stores just in-frame clones and leaves some out. The sample carries about 330,000 clones, about 91% recorded once. Source material: peripheral blood. The receptors derive from a man aged 25-40 years with COVID-19, enrolled during active disease.

V usage is TRBV3-1 (or the pseudogene TRBV3-2) and J usage is TRBJ2-1; 8 nucleotides agree with TRBD2. The V segment lost 1 base and the J segment 5 bases; nucleotides outside the gene matches: 4. CDR1 LGHDT and CDR2 YNNKEL come from the germline V gene (reference sequence). The length of the CDR3 is 15 residues. The CDR3 nucleotides are TGTGCCAGCAGCCAAGTAGCGGGACTTAACAATGAGCAGTTCTTC. Its translation is CASSQVAGLNNEQFF.

This clone was seen more than once but under ten times. The chain is built from TRBV7-9 and TRBJ1-2, with D perhaps TRBD1 (5 bases). Germline V CDR1 and CDR2: SEHNR, FQNEAQ (reference sequence). The CDR3 has 13 amino acids. V dropped 7 bases and J dropped 4 bases, with 13 bases sitting between them. The CDR3 nucleotides are TGTGCCAGCACCGCTAAACAGGTCTATGGCTACACCTTC. Residues: CASTAKQVYGYTF.

This chain joins TRBV2 and TRBJ2-7; tentatively, D is TRBD1 (6 bases). Trimming cost V 8 bases and J 7 bases, with 15 bases left between them. This CDR3 spans 12 amino acids. The germline V gene has CDR1 SNHLY and CDR2 FYNNEI. This CDR3 is CASGTGSREQYF. The CDR3 coding sequence is TGTGCCAGCGGCACAGGGTCGAGAGAGCAGTACTTC.

This sequence joins TRBV5-1 and TRBJ2-1, with a possible D match to TRBD1 (5 bases). CDR1 SGHRS and CDR2 YFSETQ come from the germline V gene. CDR3 length equals 14 residues. V was shortened by 4 bases and J by 8 bases, with 16 bases between the two germline ends. In DNA, the CDR3 is TGCGCCAGCAGCCAGGCTAGGGGAACCGATGAGCAGTTCTTC. This gives the protein CASSQARGTDEQFF.

The table lists this clone with a count of one. This chain uses TRBV5-5 with TRBJ1-2; D remains ambiguous. Trimming took 0 bases from V and 5 from J, leaving 14 bases between them. This CDR3 region has 15 residues. Germline CDR1 is SGHKS and CDR2 is YYEKEE (reference sequence). The CDR3 region is CASSLASGDWYGYTF. The DNA of the CDR3 is TGTGCCAGCAGCTTGGCATCCGGGGATTGGTATGGCTACACCTTC.

V is TRBV7-3 and J is TRBJ2-3; 10 bases match TRBD2. J was trimmed by 4 bases and V by 5 bases; bases with no gene match: 18. Germline V gene data show CDR1 as SGHTA and CDR2 as FQGTGA. The CDR3 totals 19 residues. The CDR3 sequence: CASSPLPGWASGSADTQYF. The CDR3 DNA sequence: TGTGCCAGCAGCCCCCTGCCCGGATGGGCTAGCGGGAGTGCAGATACGCAGTATTTT.

The V call is TRBV19, the J call TRBJ2-2; D may be TRBD1 (6 bases). This CDR3 is 15 amino acids long. Germline lookup yields CDR1 LNHDA and CDR2 SQIVND (reference sequence). Trimming shortened V by 5 bases and J by 4 bases, and 14 bases separated the two germline ends. The CDR3 is CASSLQGLVTGELFF. The DNA for the CDR3 is TGTGCCAGTAGTTTACAGGGCCTGGTCACCGGGGAGCTGTTTTTT.

This clone was detected only once. The genes are TRBV5-1 and TRBJ2-7; 7 bases fit TRBD1. The germline gives CDR1 SGHRS, CDR2 YFSETQ. With 0 bases clipped from V and 2 bases from J, the junction kept 2 bases outside the gene matches. The CDR3 sequence is 14 residues long. CDR3 bases: TGCGCCAGCAGCTTGGGGGACAGACCCTACGAGCAGTACTTC. It translates to CASSLGDRPYEQYF.

This sequence joins TRBV3-1 (or the pseudogene TRBV3-2) and TRBJ2-1; possibly TRBD1 for D (6 bases). The V gene lost 4 bases and the J gene lost 5 bases, with 9 bases spanning the gap. The germline V gene encodes CDR1 LGHDT and CDR2 YNNKEL (reference sequence). The CDR3 sequence is 13 residues long. The CDR3 bases are TGTGCCAGCAGCCCACAGGGTAACAATGAGCAGTTCTTC. It encodes CASSPQGNNEQFF.

This clone was seen a few times. V usage is TRBV6-5 and J usage is TRBJ2-7, with D tentatively TRBD1 (6 bases). The CDR3 runs 14 residues. Germline CDR1 reads MNHEY; CDR2 reads SVGAGI. The V gene lost 2 bases and the J gene lost 3 bases, with 11 bases spanning the gap. CDR3 amino acids: CASSYRTAIYEQYF. In nucleotides, the CDR3 is TGTGCCAGCAGTTACCGGACAGCGATCTACGAGCAGTACTTC.

V usage is TRBV19 and J usage is TRBJ2-3; 10 bases fit TRBD1. After removal of 6 bases from V and 4 bases from J, the junction contained 4 bases not matched to a gene. This CDR3 contains 14 residues. Looked up from germline, CDR1 is LNHDA and CDR2 is SQIVND (reference sequence). CDR3 residues: CASSSGQGSDTQYF. CDR3 sequence (DNA): TGTGCCAGTAGCTCGGGACAGGGGTCAGATACGCAGTATTTT. Drawing the rest from reference TRBV19 and TRBJ2-3, the complete variable domain is DGGITQSPKYLFRKEGQNVTLSCEQNLNHDAMYWYRQDPGQGLRLIYYSQIVNDFQKGDIAEGYSVSREKKESFPLTVTSAQKNPTAFYLCASSSGQGSDTQYFGPGTRLTVL.

The chain employs TRBV6-5 and TRBJ1-2; D ambiguous. The CDR3 is made up of 14 amino acids. V lost 7 bases to trimming and J lost 1 base, with 13 bases between them. Germline CDR1 and CDR2: MNHEY and SVGAGI. The CDR3, as DNA: TGTGCCAGCAAGCCTGGGCTAAATAACTATGGCTACACCTTC. Translation gives CASKPGLNNYGYTF.

This rearrangement joins TRBV5-6 to TRBJ1-6; D perhaps matches TRBD1 (6 bases). This CDR3 is 15 amino acids long. Germline V gene lookup returns CDR1 SGHDT and CDR2 YYEEEE. Trimming pared 2 bases from V and 11 bases from J, leaving 17 bases between. For the CDR3, the DNA is TGTGCCAGCAGCTTCTTCCGCGGGGGCGGAACACCCCTCCACTTT. Translating gives CASSFFRGGGTPLHF.

The chain recombines TRBV7-2 with TRBJ2-7, with D possibly TRBD1 on 5 matching bases. V lost 1 base to trimming and J lost 1 base, with 8 bases between them. The CDR3 contains 14 residues. Looked up from germline, CDR1 is SGHTA and CDR2 is FQGNSA. DNA for the CDR3: TGTGCCAGCAGCTTAGAGGCAGGGTCCTACGAGCAGTACTTC. Encoded protein: CASSLEAGSYEQYF.

This clone was observed a handful of times. The chain links TRBV3-1 (or the pseudogene TRBV3-2) to TRBJ2-1; D remains unclear. V lost 0 bases and J 7 bases, leaving 13 bases between the germline ends. There are 15 residues in the CDR3. Germline CDR1 reads LGHDT; CDR2 reads YNNKEL (reference sequence). CDR3 in DNA: TGTGCCAGCAGCCAAGATGCAATAGTCGGGAATGAGCAGTTCTTC. It codes for CASSQDAIVGNEQFF.

A few counts support this clone. This CDR3 is CASSPPGPLRDQPQHF. CDR3 sequence (DNA): TGTGCCAGCTCACCACCAGGTCCCCTGAGGGATCAGCCCCAGCATTTT. V gene TRBV18 combines with J gene TRBJ1-5, with D hard to call. CDR1 is KGHSH, CDR2 LQKENI, per germline. V shed 0 bases and J shed 5 bases, with 14 bases lying between them. The CDR3 is made up of 16 amino acids.

This chain links TRBV13 with TRBJ2-3, with 15 bases matching TRBD2. V shed 3 bases, J shed 1 base, and the junction held 8 bases outside the gene matches. The CDR3 consists of 19 residues. Germline-derived CDR1 and CDR2 are PRHDT and FYEKMQ (reference sequence). CDR3 in amino acids: CASSFWTSGGAYGTDTQYF. The CDR3 coding sequence is TGTGCCAGCAGCTTTTGGACTAGCGGGGGGGCCTACGGCACAGATACGCAGTATTTT. Based on the CDR3 plus reference TRBV13 and TRBJ2-3, the full variable domain is AAGVIQSPRHLIKEKRETATLKCYPIPRHDTVYWYQQGPGQDPQFLISFYEKMQSDKGSIPDRFSAQQFSDYHSELNMSSLELGDSALYFCASSFWTSGGAYGTDTQYFGPGTRLTVL.

The chain is built from TRBV11-2 and TRBJ2-7; TRBD2 might be the D (6 bases). Germline V gene sequence: CDR1 SGHAT, CDR2 FQNNGV. V shed 0 bases and J shed 5 bases, with 14 bases lying between them. The CDR3 is made up of 15 amino acids. In DNA form, the CDR3 reads TGTGCCAGCAGCTTAGAGGGGGGTTTGGTTCACGAGCAGTACTTC. It translates to CASSLEGGLVHEQYF.

This clone occurred once. The CDR3 loop is CASSSPRPGHFYEQYF. CDR3 nucleotides: TGTGCCAGCAGTTCCCCAAGACCGGGACACTTCTACGAGCAGTACTTC. V usage is TRBV6-5 and J usage is TRBJ2-7, with D perhaps TRBD1 (6 bases). Deletions cut 4 bases from V and 3 bases from J, with 19 bases between. Germline-derived CDR1 and CDR2 are MNHEY and SVGAGI. The CDR3 length is 16 residues.

V and J are TRBV5-1 and TRBJ1-1; 9 bases fit TRBD1. V dropped 7 bases and J dropped 3; count of bases not matched to a gene: 13. This CDR3 is built from 16 residues. Germline assignment: CDR1 SGHRS and CDR2 YFSETQ. The CDR3: CASYHRGRRVDTEAFF. CDR3 DNA sequence: TGCGCCAGCTACCACAGGGGGCGCCGGGTCGACACTGAAGCTTTCTTT.

The chain combines TRBV9 with TRBJ1-3; 10 nucleotides align to TRBD1. Germline CDR1 reads SGDLS; CDR2 reads YYNGEE. This CDR3 has 17 residues. The V and J ends lost 0 bases and 0 bases, in that order; junction bases with no gene match: 3. The chain's CDR3 is CASSVAGTGDSGNTIYF. Written as DNA, the CDR3 is TGTGCCAGCAGCGTAGCTGGGACAGGGGACTCTGGAAACACCATATATTTT.